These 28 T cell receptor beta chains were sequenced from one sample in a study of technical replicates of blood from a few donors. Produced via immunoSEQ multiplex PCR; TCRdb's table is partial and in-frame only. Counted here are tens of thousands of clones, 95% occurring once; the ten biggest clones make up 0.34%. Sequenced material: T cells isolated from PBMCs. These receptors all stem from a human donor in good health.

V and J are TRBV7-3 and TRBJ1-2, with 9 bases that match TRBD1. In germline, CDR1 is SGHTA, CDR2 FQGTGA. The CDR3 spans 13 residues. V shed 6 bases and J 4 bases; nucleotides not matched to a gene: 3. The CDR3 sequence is CASRGQGVYGYTF. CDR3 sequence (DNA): TGTGCCAGCAGGGGACAGGGCGTCTATGGCTACACCTTC.

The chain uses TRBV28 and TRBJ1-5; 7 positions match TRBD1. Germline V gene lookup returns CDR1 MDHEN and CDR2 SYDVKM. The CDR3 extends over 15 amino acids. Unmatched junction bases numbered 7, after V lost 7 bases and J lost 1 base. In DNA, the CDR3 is TGTGCCAGCACCTACAGGGGTCCCAGCAATCAGCCCCAGCATTTT. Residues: CASTYRGPSNQPQHF.

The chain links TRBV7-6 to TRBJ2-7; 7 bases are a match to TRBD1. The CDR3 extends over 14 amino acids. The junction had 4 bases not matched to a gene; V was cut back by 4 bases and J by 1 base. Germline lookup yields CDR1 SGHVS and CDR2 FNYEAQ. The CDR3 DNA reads TGTGCCAGCAGCTCCGAGGGGGCTTCCTACGAGCAGTACTTC. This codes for CASSSEGASYEQYF.

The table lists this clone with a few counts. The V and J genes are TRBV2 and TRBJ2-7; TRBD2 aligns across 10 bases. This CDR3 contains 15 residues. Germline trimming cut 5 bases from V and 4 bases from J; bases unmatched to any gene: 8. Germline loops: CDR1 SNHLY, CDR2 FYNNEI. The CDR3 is CASSPLAGVNYEQYF. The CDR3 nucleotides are TGTGCCAGCAGTCCTCTAGCGGGAGTTAATTACGAGCAGTACTTC. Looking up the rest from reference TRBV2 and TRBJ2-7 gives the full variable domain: EPEVTQTPSHQVTQMGQEVILRCVPISNHLYFYWYRQILGQKVEFLVSFYNNEISEKSEIFDDQFSVERPDGSNFTLKIRSTKLEDSAMYFCASSPLAGVNYEQYFGPGTRLTVT.

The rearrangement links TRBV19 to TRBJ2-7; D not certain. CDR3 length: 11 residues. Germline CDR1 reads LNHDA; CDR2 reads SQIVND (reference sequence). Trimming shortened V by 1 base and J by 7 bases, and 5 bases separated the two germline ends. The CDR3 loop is CASSIAMEQYF. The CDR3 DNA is TGTGCCAGTAGTATAGCTATGGAGCAGTACTTC.

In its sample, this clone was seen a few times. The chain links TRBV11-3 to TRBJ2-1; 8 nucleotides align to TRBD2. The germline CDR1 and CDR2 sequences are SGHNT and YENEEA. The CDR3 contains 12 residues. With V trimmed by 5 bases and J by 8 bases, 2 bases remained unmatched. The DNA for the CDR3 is TGTGCCAGCAGCGAAGCGGGAGATGAGCAGTTCTTC. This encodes CASSEAGDEQFF.

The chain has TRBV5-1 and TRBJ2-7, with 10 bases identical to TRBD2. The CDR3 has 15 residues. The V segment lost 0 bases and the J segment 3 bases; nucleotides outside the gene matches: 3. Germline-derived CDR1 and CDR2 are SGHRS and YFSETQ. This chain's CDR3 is CASSLASSGGYEQYF. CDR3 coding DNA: TGCGCCAGCAGCTTGGCCTCTAGCGGGGGCTACGAGCAGTACTTC.

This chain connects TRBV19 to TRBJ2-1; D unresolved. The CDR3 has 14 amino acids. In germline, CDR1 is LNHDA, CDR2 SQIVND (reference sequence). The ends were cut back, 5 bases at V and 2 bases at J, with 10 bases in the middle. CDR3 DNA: TGTGCCAGTAGTCCCGGGTCGACCTACAATGAGCAGTTCTTC. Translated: CASSPGSTYNEQFF.

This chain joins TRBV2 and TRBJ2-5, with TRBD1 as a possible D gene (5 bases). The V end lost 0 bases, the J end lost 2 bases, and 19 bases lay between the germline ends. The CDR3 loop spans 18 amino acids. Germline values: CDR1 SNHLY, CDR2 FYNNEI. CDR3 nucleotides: TGTGCCAGCAGTGAAGCGCCCGGAGCGACAGCGAAACAAGAGACCCAGTACTTC. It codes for CASSEAPGATAKQETQYF.

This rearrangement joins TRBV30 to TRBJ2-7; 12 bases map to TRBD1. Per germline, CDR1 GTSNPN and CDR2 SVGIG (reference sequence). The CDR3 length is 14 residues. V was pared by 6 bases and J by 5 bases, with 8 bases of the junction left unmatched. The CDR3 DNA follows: TGTGCCTGCACCGGGACAGGGGGCAATCACGAGCAGTACTTC. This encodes CACTGTGGNHEQYF.

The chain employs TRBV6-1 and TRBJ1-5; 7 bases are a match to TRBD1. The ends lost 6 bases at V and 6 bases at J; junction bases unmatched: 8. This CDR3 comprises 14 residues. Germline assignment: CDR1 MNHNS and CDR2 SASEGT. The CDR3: CASRDRSWAQPQHF. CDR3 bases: TGTGCCAGCAGGGACAGGTCATGGGCTCAGCCCCAGCATTTT.

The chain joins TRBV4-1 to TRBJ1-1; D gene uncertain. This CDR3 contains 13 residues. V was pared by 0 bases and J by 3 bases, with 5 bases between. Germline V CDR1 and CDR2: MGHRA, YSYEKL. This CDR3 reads CASSQEQDTEAFF. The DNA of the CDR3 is TGCGCCAGCAGCCAAGAGCAGGACACTGAAGCTTTCTTT.

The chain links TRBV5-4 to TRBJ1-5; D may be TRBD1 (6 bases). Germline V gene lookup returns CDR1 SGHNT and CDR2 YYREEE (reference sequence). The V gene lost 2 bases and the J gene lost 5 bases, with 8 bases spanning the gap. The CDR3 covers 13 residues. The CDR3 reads CASSLGGDQPQHF. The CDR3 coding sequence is TGTGCCAGCAGCTTAGGGGGTGATCAGCCCCAGCATTTT.

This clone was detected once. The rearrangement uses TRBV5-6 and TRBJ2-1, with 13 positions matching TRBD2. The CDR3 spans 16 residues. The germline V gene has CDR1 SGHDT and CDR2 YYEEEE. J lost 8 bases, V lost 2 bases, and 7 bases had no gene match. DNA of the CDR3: TGTGCCAGCAGCTTCCCCGGACTAGCGGGAGCGGATGAGCAGTTCTTC. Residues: CASSFPGLAGADEQFF.

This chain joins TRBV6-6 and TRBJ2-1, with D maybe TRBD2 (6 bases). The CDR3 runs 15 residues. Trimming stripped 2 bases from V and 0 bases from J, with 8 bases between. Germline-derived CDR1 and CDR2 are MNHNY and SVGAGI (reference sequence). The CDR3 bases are TGTGCCAGCAGTTACGCGGGGAGCTCCTACAATGAGCAGTTCTTC. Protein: CASSYAGSSYNEQFF.

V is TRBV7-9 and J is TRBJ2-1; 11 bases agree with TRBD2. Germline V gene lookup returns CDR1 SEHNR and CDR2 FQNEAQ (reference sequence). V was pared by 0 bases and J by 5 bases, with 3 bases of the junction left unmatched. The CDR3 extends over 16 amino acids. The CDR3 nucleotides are TGTGCCAGCAGCTTAGCGCCGGGACTAGCGGACAATGAGCAGTTCTTC. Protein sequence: CASSLAPGLADNEQFF.

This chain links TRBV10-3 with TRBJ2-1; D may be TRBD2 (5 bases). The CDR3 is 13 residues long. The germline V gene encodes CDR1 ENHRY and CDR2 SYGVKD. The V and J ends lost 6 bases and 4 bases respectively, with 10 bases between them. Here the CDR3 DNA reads TGTGCCATCAGCGGGGATCCTTACAATGAGCAGTTCTTC. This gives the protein CAISGDPYNEQFF.

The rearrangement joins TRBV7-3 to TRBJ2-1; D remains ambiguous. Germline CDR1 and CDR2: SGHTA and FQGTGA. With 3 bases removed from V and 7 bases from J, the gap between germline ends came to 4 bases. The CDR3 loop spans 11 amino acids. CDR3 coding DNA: TGTGCCAGCAGCTTCTCTAATGAGCAGTTCTTC. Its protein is CASSFSNEQFF.

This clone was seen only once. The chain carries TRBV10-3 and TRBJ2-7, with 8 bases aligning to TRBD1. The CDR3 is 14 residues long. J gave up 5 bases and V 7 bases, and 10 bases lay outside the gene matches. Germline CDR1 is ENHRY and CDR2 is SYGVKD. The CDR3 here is CAIKTDLDRDEQYF. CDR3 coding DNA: TGTGCCATCAAGACTGACTTGGACAGGGACGAGCAGTACTTC.

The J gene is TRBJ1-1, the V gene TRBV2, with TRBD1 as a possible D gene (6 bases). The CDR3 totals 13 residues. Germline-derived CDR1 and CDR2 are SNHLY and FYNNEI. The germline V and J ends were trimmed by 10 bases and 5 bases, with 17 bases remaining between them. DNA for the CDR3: TGTGCCACCAGGACAGCCCAGAAAACTGAAGCTTTCTTT. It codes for CATRTAQKTEAFF.

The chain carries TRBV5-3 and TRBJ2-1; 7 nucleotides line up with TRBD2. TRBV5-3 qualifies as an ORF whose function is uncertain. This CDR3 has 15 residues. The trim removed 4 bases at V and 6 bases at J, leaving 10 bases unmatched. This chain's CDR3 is CARSPTGGQVNEQFF. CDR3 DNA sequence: TGTGCCAGAAGCCCTACGGGAGGTCAGGTCAATGAGCAGTTCTTC.

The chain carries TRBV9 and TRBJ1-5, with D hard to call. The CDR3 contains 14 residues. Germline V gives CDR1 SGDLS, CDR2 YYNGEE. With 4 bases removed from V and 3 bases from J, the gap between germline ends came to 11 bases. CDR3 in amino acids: CASSSRQDNQPQHF. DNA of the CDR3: TGTGCCAGCAGCTCCCGACAAGACAATCAGCCCCAGCATTTT.

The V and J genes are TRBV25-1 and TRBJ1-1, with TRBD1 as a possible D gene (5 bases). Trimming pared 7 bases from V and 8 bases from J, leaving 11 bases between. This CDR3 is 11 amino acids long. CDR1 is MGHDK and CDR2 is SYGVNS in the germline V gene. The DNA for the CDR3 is TGTGCCAGCAAATTAGGGGCAGAAGCTTTCTTT. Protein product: CASKLGAEAFF.

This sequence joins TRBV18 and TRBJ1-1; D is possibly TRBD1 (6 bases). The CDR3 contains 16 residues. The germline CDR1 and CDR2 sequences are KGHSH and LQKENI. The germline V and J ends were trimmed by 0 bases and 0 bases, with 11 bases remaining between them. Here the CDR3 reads CASSPPTGHMNTEAFF. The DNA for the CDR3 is TGTGCCAGCTCACCACCTACAGGGCATATGAACACTGAAGCTTTCTTT.

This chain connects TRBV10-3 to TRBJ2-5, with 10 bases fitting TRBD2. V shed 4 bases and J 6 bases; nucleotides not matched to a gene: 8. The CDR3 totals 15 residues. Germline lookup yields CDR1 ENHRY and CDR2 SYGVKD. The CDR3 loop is CAISGSGRLTKTQYF. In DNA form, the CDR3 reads TGTGCCATCAGTGGTAGCGGGAGGCTAACAAAGACCCAGTACTTC.

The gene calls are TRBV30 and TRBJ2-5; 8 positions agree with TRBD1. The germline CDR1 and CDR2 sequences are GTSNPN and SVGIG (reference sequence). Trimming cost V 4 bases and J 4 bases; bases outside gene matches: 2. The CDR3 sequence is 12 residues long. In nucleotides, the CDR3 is TGTGCCTGGACCAGGGGGCCAGAGACCCAGTACTTC. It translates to CAWTRGPETQYF. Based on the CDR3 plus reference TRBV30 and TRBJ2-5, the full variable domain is SQTIHQWPATLVQPVGSPLSLECTVEGTSNPNLYWYRQAAGRGLQLLFYSVGIGQISSEVPQNLSASRPQDRQFILSSKKLLLSDSGFYLCAWTRGPETQYFGPGTRLLVL.

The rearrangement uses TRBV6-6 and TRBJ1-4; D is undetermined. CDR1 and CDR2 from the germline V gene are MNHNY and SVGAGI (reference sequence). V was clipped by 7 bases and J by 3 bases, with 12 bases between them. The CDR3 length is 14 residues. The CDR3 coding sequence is TGTGCCAGCATTCGGTACGGGGCTAATGAAAAACTGTTTTTT. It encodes CASIRYGANEKLFF.

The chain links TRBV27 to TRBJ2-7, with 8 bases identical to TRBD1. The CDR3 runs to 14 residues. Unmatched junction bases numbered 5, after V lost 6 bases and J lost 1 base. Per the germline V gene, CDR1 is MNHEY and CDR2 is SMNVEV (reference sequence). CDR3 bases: TGTGCCAGCAGCCCGGACAGGGAGTCCTACGAGCAGTACTTC. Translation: CASSPDRESYEQYF.